This T cell receptor (beta chain) was documented in a study of identical twins. MiXCR was run by TCRdb on the 5' RACE reads, yielding one entry per CDR3 protein. The table records about 570,000 distinct CDR3 sequences, approximately 10% of them present only once. Looked up from germline, CDR1 is MNHEY and CDR2 is SMNVEV (reference sequence). V was shortened by 5 bases and J by 6 bases, with 13 bases between the two germline ends. The CDR3 extends over 14 amino acids. This sample was shared with a second study, whose subject was yellow fever vaccine responses in identical twins.

The clonotype originates from a young woman in good health. This chain joins TRBV27 and TRBJ2-2; perhaps TRBD2 as D (6 bases). The sequenced material came from PBMCs. CDR3 bases: TGTGCCAGCAGTCAGAGCCCTAGCGCCGGGGAGCTGTTTTTT. Its protein product is CASSQSPSAGELFF.